A selection of T cell receptor beta chains follows, all from one sample in a study of T cell changes during pregnancy in multiple sclerosis. Sequenced by immunoSEQ multiplex PCR; TCRdb stores in-frame clones only, minus some. The sample contains over 45,000 clones, around 90% of which appear only once. Sequenced material: CD4+ T cells from peripheral blood mononuclear cells, taken in the first trimester of pregnancy. Every receptor here comes from a female donor with multiple sclerosis, enrolled in a pregnancy study. CDR3s include the opening cysteine and the closing phenylalanine or tryptophan. The D gene is left open where the match is weak. Clone size appears in some rows only: once, few, many, or a class for an expanded clone.

V: TRBV9; size: -; J: TRBJ2-1; D: TRBD2; DNA: TGTGCCAGCAGCGGAGATACTAGCGGGAGACTCAATGAGCAGTTCTTC; CDR3: CASSGDTSGRLNEQFF
V: TRBV29-1; size: -; J: TRBJ2-1; D: TRBD2; DNA: TGCAGCGTTGAACGGGGGGTAGCGGGTAATGAGCAGTTCTTC; CDR3: CSVERGVAGNEQFF
V: TRBV29-1; size: -; J: TRBJ1-5; D: -; DNA: TGCAGCGTTGAACAGGGGCCCAACCAGCCCCAGCATTTT; CDR3: CSVEQGPNQPQHF
V: TRBV6-7; size: -; J: TRBJ2-3; D: -; DNA: TGTGCCAGCAGGACCCGACTGGCGACTAGCACAGATACGCAGTATTTT; CDR3: CASRTRLATSTDTQYF
V: TRBV7-6; size: -; J: TRBJ2-7; D: -; DNA: TGTGCCAGCAGCTTAGGCCACCACAACTCCTACGAGCAGTACTTC; CDR3: CASSLGHHNSYEQYF
V: TRBV6-7; size: -; J: TRBJ2-1; D: TRBD2; DNA: TGTGCCGGGTGGGGAGCGGGAGGGGGCCATGAGCAGTTCTTC; CDR3: CAGWGAGGGHEQFF
V: TRBV10-3; size: -; J: TRBJ1-1; D: -; DNA: TGTGCCATCAGTGATAGGAACACTGAAGCTTTCTTT; CDR3: CAISDRNTEAFF
V: TRBV7-9; size: -; J: TRBJ2-1; D: TRBD1; DNA: TGTGCCAGCACCCGAGCGACAGGGGTTTCCTACAATGAGCAGTTCTTC; CDR3: CASTRATGVSYNEQFF
V: TRBV7-8; size: -; J: TRBJ2-7; D: TRBD1; DNA: TGTGCCAGCAGCGTTCTGGGACAGTACGGCGACGAGCAGTACTTC; CDR3: CASSVLGQYGDEQYF
V: TRBV9; size: -; J: TRBJ2-7; D: TRBD2; DNA: TGTGCCAGCAGCGCGCGCGGAGCGGGAGTCCACGAGCAGTACTTC; CDR3: CASSARGAGVHEQYF
V: TRBV7-2; size: -; J: TRBJ2-7; D: -; DNA: TGTGCCAGCAGCTTAGGACAGGTCCGCGAGCAGTACTTC; CDR3: CASSLGQVREQYF
V: TRBV4-2; size: -; J: TRBJ2-7; D: TRBD2; DNA: TGTGCCAGCAGCCACGGACTAGCGTCTACCACTGAAAACTACGAGCAGTACTTC; CDR3: CASSHGLASTTENYEQYF
V: TRBV21-1; size: few; J: TRBJ2-1; D: -; DNA: TGTGCCAGCAGCACCTTGAGCGATGAGCAGTTCTTC; CDR3: CASSTLSDEQFF
V: TRBV6-6; size: -; J: TRBJ1-5; D: TRBD1; DNA: TGTGCCAGCAGTTCTTTCCGCGGACAGGGTCGACAGCCCCAGCATTTT; CDR3: CASSSFRGQGRQPQHF
V: TRBV13; size: -; J: TRBJ2-6; D: -; DNA: TGTGCCAGCAGCTGGAACAGGTTCTCTGGGGCCAACGTCCTGACTTTC; CDR3: CASSWNRFSGANVLTF
V: TRBV7-2; size: -; J: TRBJ2-3; D: TRBD2; DNA: TGTGCCAGCAGCTTAGCCCCTAGCGGGGGGGCCGGAGATACGCAGTATTTT; CDR3: CASSLAPSGGAGDTQYF
V: TRBV4-1; size: -; J: TRBJ2-5; D: TRBD1; DNA: TGCGCCAGCAGCCAGTTGGCCGGGACAGCCCAAGAGACCCAGTACTTC; CDR3: CASSQLAGTAQETQYF
V: TRBV28; size: -; J: TRBJ2-3; D: TRBD1; DNA: TGTGCCAGCAGTCAACCACGGACAGGGCGGGGCACAGATACGCAGTATTTT; CDR3: CASSQPRTGRGTDTQYF
V: TRBV27; size: -; J: TRBJ2-7; D: TRBD2; DNA: TGTGCCAGCATTGGGGGGGACTACGAGCAGTACTTC; CDR3: CASIGGDYEQYF
V: TRBV9; size: once; J: TRBJ2-1; D: -; DNA: TGTGCCAGCAGCGAGTTGACAGCCTCCTACAATGAGCAGTTCTTC; CDR3: CASSELTASYNEQFF
V: TRBV11-1; size: -; J: TRBJ2-2; D: TRBD1; DNA: TGTGCCAGCAGCTCGGACAGGGGGCAGGCCGGGGAGCTGTTTTTT; CDR3: CASSSDRGQAGELFF